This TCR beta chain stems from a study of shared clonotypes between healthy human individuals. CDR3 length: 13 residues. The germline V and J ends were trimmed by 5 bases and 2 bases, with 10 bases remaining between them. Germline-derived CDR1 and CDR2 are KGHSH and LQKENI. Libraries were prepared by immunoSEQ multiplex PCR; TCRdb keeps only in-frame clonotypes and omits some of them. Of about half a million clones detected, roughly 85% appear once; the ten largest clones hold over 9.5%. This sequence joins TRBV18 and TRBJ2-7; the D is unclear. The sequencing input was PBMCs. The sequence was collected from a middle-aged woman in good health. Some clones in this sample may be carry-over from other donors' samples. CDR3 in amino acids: CASSKTVTYEQYF. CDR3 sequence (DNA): TGTGCCAGCTCAAAGACTGTCACCTACGAGCAGTACTTC.